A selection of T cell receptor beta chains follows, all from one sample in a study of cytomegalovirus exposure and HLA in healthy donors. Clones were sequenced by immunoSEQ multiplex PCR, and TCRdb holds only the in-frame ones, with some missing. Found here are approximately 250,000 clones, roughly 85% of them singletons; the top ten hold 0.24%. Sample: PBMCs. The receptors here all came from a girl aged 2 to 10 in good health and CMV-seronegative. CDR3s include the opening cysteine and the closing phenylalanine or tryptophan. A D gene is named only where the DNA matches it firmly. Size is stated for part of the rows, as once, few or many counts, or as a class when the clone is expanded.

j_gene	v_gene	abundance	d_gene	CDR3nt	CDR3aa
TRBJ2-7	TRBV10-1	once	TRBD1	TGCGCCAGCAGGACAGGGGGCTACGAGCAGTACTTC	CASRTGGYEQYF
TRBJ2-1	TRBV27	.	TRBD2	TGTGCCAGCAGTTTTGCGGGAGGACCCTACAATGAGCAGTTCTTC	CASSFAGGPYNEQFF
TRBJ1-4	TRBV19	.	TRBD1	TGTGCCAGTACCTACCGGACAGGGGGCGATGAAAAACTGTTTTTT	CASTYRTGGDEKLFF
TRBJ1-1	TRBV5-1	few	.	TGCGCCAGCAGCTTGGAGGCAGGCGCCGCTTTCTTT	CASSLEAGAAFF
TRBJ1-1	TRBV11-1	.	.	TGTGCCAGCGAAAACTGGGGGGGGAACACTGAAGCTTTCTTT	CASENWGGNTEAFF
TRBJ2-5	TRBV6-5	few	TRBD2	TGTGCCAGCAGCCGAGGACTAGCGGGACAAGAGACCCAGTACTTC	CASSRGLAGQETQYF
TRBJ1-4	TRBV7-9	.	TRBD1	TGTGCCAGCAGCTTAACAAGGAGGGGGCATGAAAAACTGTTTTTT	CASSLTRRGHEKLFF
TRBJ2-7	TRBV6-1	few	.	TGTGCCAGCCAAGAACGGGCAGGGGAACCCTACGAGCAGTACTTC	CASQERAGEPYEQYF
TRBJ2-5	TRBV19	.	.	TGTGCCACTCGGGATGCGTTGGAGACCCAGTACTTC	CATRDALETQYF
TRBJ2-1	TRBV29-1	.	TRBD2	TGCAGCGTTGAAGCTTACGGCGGGGGGGTCGGTGAGCAGTTCTTC	CSVEAYGGGVGEQFF
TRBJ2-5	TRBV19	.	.	TGTGCCAGTACCGTGAGCCTTACTACCCTTCAAGAGACCCAGTACTTC	CASTVSLTTLQETQYF
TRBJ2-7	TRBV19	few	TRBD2	TGTGCCAGTAGTTCCGGGACTAGCGGGAGCTGGGAGCAGTACTTC	CASSSGTSGSWEQYF
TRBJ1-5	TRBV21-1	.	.	TGTGCCAGCAGCAAAAGTGGTCAGGGTGGCAATCAGCCCCAGCATTTT	CASSKSGQGGNQPQHF
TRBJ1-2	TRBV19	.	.	TGTGCCAGTAGTTGGGACATCTATGGCTACACCTTC	CASSWDIYGYTF
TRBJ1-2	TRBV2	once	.	TGTGCCAGCAGTCAGAGTAACAGGGTAGGGAATGGCTACACCTTC	CASSQSNRVGNGYTF
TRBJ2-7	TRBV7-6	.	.	TGTGCCAGCAGCACTGACTCCGTCTCCTACGAGCAGTACTTC	CASSTDSVSYEQYF
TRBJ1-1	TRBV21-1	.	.	TGTGCCAGCAGCAAATGCCCCTGGGGGACTATGAACACTGAAGCTTTCTTT	CASSKCPWGTMNTEAFF
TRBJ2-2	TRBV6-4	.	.	TGTGCCAGCAGTTCCGACTACCCCACCGGGGAGCTGTTTTTT	CASSSDYPTGELFF
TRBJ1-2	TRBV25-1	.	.	TGTGCCAGCACTCGGGGAGGATATGGCTACACCTTC	CASTRGGYGYTF
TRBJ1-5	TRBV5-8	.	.	TGTGCCAGCAGCTTCGGAGGACGCAATGCACATTTT	CASSFGGRNAHF
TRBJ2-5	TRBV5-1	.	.	TGCGCCAGCAGCTTGTTGGTAGGGGGAGGGGGAGAGACCCAGTACTTC	CASSLLVGGGGETQYF
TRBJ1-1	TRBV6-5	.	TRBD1	TGTGCCAGCAGTTACTCGAACACAGGGGGCGCCATCGAAGCTTTCTTT	CASSYSNTGGAIEAFF
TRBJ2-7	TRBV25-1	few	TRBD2	TGTGCCAGCAGTGCCGGGGGGGGGTCCTACGAGCAGTACTTC	CASSAGGGSYEQYF